This T cell receptor beta chain emerged from a study of shared T cell receptors in the human thymus. As concerns this clone: At one boundary the junction diverges from the germline segment, which might be a read error.

Produced via immunoSEQ multiplex PCR; TCRdb's table is partial and in-frame only. The data show about 400,000 clones, 85% to 95% seen once. The sequence came from a human donor. Sequenced: thymocytes.

The CDR3 DNA reads TGTGCCAGCAGTTACTCGTGGGGCTCCCACAATGAGCAGTTCTTC. It is translated as CASSYSWGSHNEQFF. V gene TRBV6-5 combines with J gene TRBJ2-1, with a tentative D call TRBD1 (5 bases). The length of the CDR3 is 15 residues. Germline values: CDR1 MNHEY, CDR2 SVGAGI.